This entry lists 27 T cell receptor beta chains sequenced from one sample in a study of breast tumors, draining lymph nodes, adjacent tissues. The lymph nodes were axillary draining lymph nodes from breast cancer patients. TCRdb called the multiplex PCR reads again in MiXCR, with one record for every CDR3 protein. The table includes 200,000 or so distinct CDR3 sequences, approximately 33% detected once. Source material: axillary lymph node tissue. Receptors were obtained from a female donor with breast cancer. Some clones in this sample may be carry-over from other donors' samples.

Note on this clonotype: A much bigger clone sits one base away, suggesting this may be a read error. This chain links TRBV18 with TRBJ2-7; TRBD2 is a possible D gene (6 bases). Trimming cost V 4 bases and J 7 bases, with 14 bases left between them. The CDR3 sequence is 13 residues long. The V gene's germline CDR1 is KGHSH and CDR2 LQKENI. The CDR3, as DNA: TGTGCCAGCTCACTCCTAGACGGAGGGGAGCAGTACTTC. This gives the protein CASSLLDGGEQYF. Supplemented by reference TRBV18 and TRBJ2-7, the full variable domain reads NAGVMQNPRHLVRRRGQEARLRCSPMKGHSHVYWYRQLPEEGLKFMVYLQKENIIDESGMPKERFSAEFPKEGPSILRIQQVVRGDSAAYFCASSLLDGGEQYFGPGTRLTVT.

This clonotype was found many times. J is TRBJ1-5 and V is TRBV12-3 or TRBV12-4, with D hard to call. Between the trimmed V and J ends, which lost 7 bases and 1 base, there was a span of 14 bases. This CDR3 contains 15 residues. CDR3 amino acids: CASTEGSASNQPQHF. In DNA form, the CDR3 reads TGTGCCAGCACTGAAGGGAGCGCGAGCAATCAGCCCCAGCATTTT.

This chain joins TRBV20-1 and TRBJ1-5; 7 nucleotides line up with TRBD1. This CDR3 has 13 amino acids. CDR1 and CDR2 from the germline V gene are DFQATT and SNEGSKA (reference sequence). Trimming took 0 bases from V and 7 from J; bases not matched to a gene: 3. The CDR3 region is CSARDQGDQPQHF. Here the CDR3 DNA reads TGCAGTGCTAGAGATCAGGGGGACCAGCCCCAGCATTTT.

A note on this clonotype: Given a much more abundant clone one base away, this may be a read error. The chain recombines TRBV11-3 with TRBJ2-5, with D perhaps given as TRBD1 or TRBD2 (6 bases each). Between the trimmed V and J ends, which lost 5 bases and 7 bases, there was a span of 14 bases. CDR1 and CDR2 (germline): SGHNT, YENEEA. This CDR3 spans 13 amino acids. CDR3 region: CASSAHPGATQYF. DNA of the CDR3: TGTGCCAGCAGCGCGCATCCGGGGGCGACCCAGTACTTC.

This clonotype was found a few times. A much larger clone differs by one base, so this may be a read error. The CDR3 carries no conserved terminal phenylalanine or tryptophan, so it likely arises from a read error. The chain links TRBV19 to TRBJ1-3; D is uncertain. In germline, CDR1 is LNHDA, CDR2 SQIVND (reference sequence). This CDR3 spans 16 amino acids. This chain's CDR3 is CASSLTARPPGNTIYS. CDR3 sequence (DNA): TGTGCCAGTAGTCTCACGGCCCGACCCCCTGGGAACACCATATATTCT.

Many counts were recorded for this clonotype. V gene TRBV12-3 or TRBV12-4 combines with J gene TRBJ2-5; D perhaps matches TRBD1 (6 bases). The CDR3 is 13 residues long. V dropped 8 bases and J dropped 5 bases, with 15 bases sitting between them. CDR3: CASATGISETQYF. The CDR3 DNA sequence: TGTGCCAGCGCAACAGGGATTTCGGAGACCCAGTACTTC.

CDR3: CAWSGGANEQFF. CDR3 DNA sequence: TGTGCCTGGAGCGGGGGGGCCAATGAGCAGTTCTTC. The chain carries TRBV30 and TRBJ2-1; 8 nucleotides agree with TRBD2. The V gene's germline CDR1 is GTSNPN and CDR2 SVGIG (reference sequence). The trim removed 3 bases at V and 6 bases at J, leaving 1 base unmatched. This CDR3 is built from 12 residues.

This clonotype was seen ten or more times. The chain couples TRBV7-2 to TRBJ1-6; tentatively, D is TRBD1 (5 bases). The CDR3 spans 16 residues. V dropped 4 bases and J dropped 7 bases, with 17 bases sitting between them. CDR1 is SGHTA, CDR2 FQGNSA, per germline. The CDR3, as DNA: TGTGCCAGCAGCTCAGCTTCTAGGGGTTCCAATTCACCCCTCCACTTT. Translation gives CASSSASRGSNSPLHF.

In this sample, this clonotype turned up many times. This chain links TRBV12-3 or TRBV12-4 with TRBJ2-1, with D perhaps TRBD2 (5 bases). V dropped 5 bases and J dropped 6 bases, with 8 bases sitting between them. The CDR3 sequence is 12 residues long. The CDR3 reads CASSREGNEQFF. The CDR3 bases are TGTGCCAGCAGTCGCGAGGGCAATGAGCAGTTCTTC.

The V and J genes are TRBV5-1 and TRBJ2-1, with D possibly matching TRBD1 (5 bases). Germline V lookup: CDR1 SGHRS, CDR2 YFSETQ. Trimming took off 9 bases at V and 5 bases at J, with 21 bases between the two ends. This CDR3 region has 15 residues. The CDR3 here is CATRPAPGLDNEQFF. The CDR3 bases are TGCGCCACCCGCCCAGCCCCAGGGTTGGACAATGAGCAGTTCTTC.

A note on this clonotype: A much larger clonotype is one base distant, so this may be a read error. The V gene is TRBV19, the J gene TRBJ2-7; 9 bases fit TRBD2. Germline CDR1 and CDR2: LNHDA and SQIVND (reference sequence). The CDR3 contains 19 residues. The CDR3 DNA is TGTGCCAGTAGTATGCCTATGCTGGAGCGGGAGGAGTTCTCCAACGAGCAGTACTTC. This gives the protein CASSMPMLEREEFSNEQYF.

This clonotype was counted many times. The chain is built from TRBV9 and TRBJ2-1; the D is unclear. The CDR3 extends over 13 amino acids. Germline assignment: CDR1 SGDLS and CDR2 YYNGEE. Trimming stripped 0 bases from V and 6 bases from J, with 7 bases between. The CDR3 here is CASSVASINEQFF. In nucleotides, the CDR3 is TGTGCCAGCAGCGTAGCCTCCATCAATGAGCAGTTCTTC.

This clonotype was recorded at least ten times. The V call is TRBV7-8, the J call TRBJ1-5, with D perhaps matching TRBD1 (5 bases). Trimming removed 1 base at V and 4 bases at J, with 11 bases between. This CDR3 spans 15 amino acids. Looked up from germline, CDR1 is SGHVS and CDR2 is FQNEAQ. The CDR3 DNA reads as TGTGCCAGCAGCTTAGGTGCGCCAGGGAATCAGCCCCAGCATTTT. This sequence encodes CASSLGAPGNQPQHF.

Concerning this clonotype: It is likely a read error, because the conserved phenylalanine at the end of the CDR3 is missing. This sequence joins TRBV11-2 and TRBJ2-5; D unresolved. V was trimmed by 4 bases and J by 1 base, leaving 1 base between them. The germline V gene encodes CDR1 SGHAT and CDR2 FQNNGV. This CDR3 is built from 11 residues. The CDR3 spells CASSSQETQYL. Written as DNA, the CDR3 is TGTGCCAGCAGCTCCCAAGAGACCCAGTACCTC.

This clonotype has at least ten counts. The CDR3 DNA sequence: TGTGCCAGCAGCTCACTAGCCGGGACTAGCGGTGTAGGGATCTACAATGAGCAGTTCTTC. As protein: CASSSLAGTSGVGIYNEQFF. The V call is TRBV5-6, the J call TRBJ2-1, with 11 nucleotides matching TRBD2. The V gene's germline CDR1 is SGHDT and CDR2 YYEEEE. J was trimmed by 3 bases and V by 3 bases; bases with no gene match: 17. CDR3 length: 20 amino acids.

This clonotype showed up many times. The chain recombines TRBV20-1 with TRBJ1-4, with 11 bases aligning to TRBD1. Trimming at V came to 6 bases and at J to 8 bases, leaving 8 bases not matched to a gene. From germline, CDR1 is DFQATT and CDR2 SNEGSKA (reference sequence). There are 14 residues in the CDR3. CDR3 region: CSAPDRGRREKLFF. The CDR3 DNA follows: TGCAGTGCACCGGACAGGGGGCGAAGAGAAAAACTGTTTTTT.

This clonotype was recorded many times. The J gene is TRBJ2-2, the V gene TRBV29-1; D tentatively fits TRBD1 or TRBD2 (6 bases each). Trimming removed 5 bases from V and 2 bases from J, with 12 bases in between. The CDR3 is made up of 14 amino acids. Germline CDR1 SQVTM, CDR2 ANQGSEA. The CDR3 sequence: CSVLKGGNTGELFF. In DNA form, the CDR3 reads TGCAGCGTTCTAAAGGGGGGAAACACCGGGGAGCTGTTTTTT.

In its sample, this clonotype was seen many times. The chain carries TRBV6-5 and TRBJ1-6; 10 bases align to TRBD1. Looked up from germline, CDR1 is MNHEY and CDR2 is SVGAGI. This CDR3 has 14 residues. J gave up 8 bases and V 5 bases, and 3 bases lay outside the gene matches. The CDR3 here is CASSPDRGYSPLHF. CDR3 sequence (DNA): TGTGCCAGCAGTCCGGACAGGGGGTATTCACCCCTCCACTTT.

This rearrangement joins TRBV19 to TRBJ1-3, with 9 nucleotides matching TRBD1. J gave up 6 bases and V 5 bases, and 5 bases lay outside the gene matches. In germline, CDR1 is LNHDA, CDR2 SQIVND (reference sequence). This CDR3 comprises 14 residues. The CDR3 coding sequence is TGTGCCAGTAGTCCCCGACAGGGGGAAAACACCATATATTTT. Amino acid sequence: CASSPRQGENTIYF. Full variable domain (rest looked up from reference TRBV19 and TRBJ1-3): DGGITQSPKYLFRKEGQNVTLSCEQNLNHDAMYWYRQDPGQGLRLIYYSQIVNDFQKGDIAEGYSVSREKKESFPLTVTSAQKNPTAFYLCASSPRQGENTIYFGEGSWLTVV.

Within the sample, this clonotype is large. DNA for the CDR3: TGTGCCAGCAGCTTAGTTCGGCCCGGGGCGAGGGACTATGGCTACACCTTC. Protein: CASSLVRPGARDYGYTF. This chain joins TRBV11-2 and TRBJ1-2, with D possibly being TRBD1 (5 bases). Trimming removed 1 base at V and 3 bases at J, with 18 bases between. Germline V gene sequence: CDR1 SGHAT, CDR2 FQNNGV. The CDR3 length is 17 residues.

Only a few counts were recorded for this clonotype. A much larger clone differs from this one at a single base, so this may be a read error. The V call is TRBV4-1, the J call TRBJ2-1; TRBD1 agrees at 7 bases. There are 14 residues in the CDR3. Per the germline V gene, CDR1 is MGHRA and CDR2 is YSYEKL. The CDR3 region has the DNA TGCGCCAGCAGCCCCGGGGACAGAGACAATGGGCAGTTCTTC. Its protein product is CASSPGDRDNGQFF.

This clonotype was counted many times. The gene calls are TRBV6-6 and TRBJ1-6; weak D call: TRBD1 (5 bases). The CDR3 sequence is 15 residues long. Trimming stripped 4 bases from V and 2 bases from J, with 9 bases between. The germline V gene has CDR1 MNHNY and CDR2 SVGAGI (reference sequence). The CDR3 DNA is TGTGCCAGCAGTTCCGAGGGGCCCTATAATTCACCCCTCCACTTT. Translation: CASSSEGPYNSPLHF.

This clonotype was found a few times. This rearrangement joins TRBV28 to TRBJ2-1; D might be TRBD2 (5 bases). Deletions cut 6 bases from V and 3 bases from J, with 9 bases between. Germline lookup yields CDR1 MDHEN and CDR2 SYDVKM. CDR3 length: 13 residues. CDR3 coding DNA: TGTGCCAGCAGGGGGAGAATCTACAATGAGCAGTTCTTC. This translates into CASRGRIYNEQFF.

This clonotype was counted ten times or more. The chain uses TRBV19 and TRBJ2-2, with 10 nucleotides matching TRBD2. This CDR3 is 17 amino acids long. With 11 bases clipped from V and 5 bases from J, the junction kept 17 bases outside the gene matches. Looked up from germline, CDR1 is LNHDA and CDR2 is SQIVND (reference sequence). CDR3: CASNPGTSEGRTGELFF. CDR3 coding DNA: TGTGCCTCAAACCCCGGGACTAGCGAGGGGAGGACCGGGGAGCTGTTTTTT. The full variable domain, in which reference TRBV19 and TRBJ2-2 provide the parts outside the CDR3, is DGGITQSPKYLFRKEGQNVTLSCEQNLNHDAMYWYRQDPGQGLRLIYYSQIVNDFQKGDIAEGYSVSREKKESFPLTVTSAQKNPTAFYLCASNPGTSEGRTGELFFGEGSRLTVL.

This rearrangement joins TRBV7-2 to TRBJ1-3, with unresolved D. CDR1 SGHTA and CDR2 FQGNSA come from the germline V gene. The germline V and J ends were trimmed by 1 base and 2 bases, with 9 bases remaining between them. This CDR3 region has 15 residues. CDR3 sequence reads: CASSLDPYAGNTIYF. CDR3 coding DNA: TGTGCCAGCAGCTTAGATCCTTATGCTGGAAACACCATATATTTT.

The chain has TRBV7-9 and TRBJ1-1, with TRBD1 matching 9 bases. J gave up 4 bases and V 4 bases, and 4 bases lay outside the gene matches. The germline gives CDR1 SEHNR, CDR2 FQNEAQ (reference sequence). This CDR3 spans 14 amino acids. The CDR3: CASSSDRGSTEAFF. The CDR3 DNA reads as TGTGCCAGCAGCTCCGACAGGGGGAGCACTGAAGCTTTCTTT.

The chain uses TRBV20-1 and TRBJ2-4, with no clear D. There are 15 residues in the CDR3. Germline CDR1 is DFQATT and CDR2 is SNEGSKA (reference sequence). The V end was cut by 0 bases, the J end by 0 bases, with 9 bases between. The CDR3 is CSARDRMRAKNIQYF. The CDR3 DNA is TGCAGTGCTAGAGATAGGATGAGAGCCAAAAACATTCAGTACTTC.